This T cell receptor (beta chain) was profiled in a study of blood T cell repertoires in COVID-19. The overall study: The origin of the acute and convalescent COVID-19 samples was the United States, Italy and Spain. Nucleic acid was either cDNA or gDNA, and it came from T cells, B-cell-depleted T cells, or PBMCs.

Original processing notes: Amplification of reference gene primers was used by the study to estimate nucleated cell counts. The protocol was immunoSEQ multiplex PCR, while the TCRdb copy is restricted to in-frame clones and leaves out a portion. That table supplies the V and J calls and clone size; D and trimming were determined from the DNA. The sample consists of roughly 100,000 clones, 80% to 95% of them appearing once. The Seattle patients joined while their infection was active and were tracked longitudinally afterward. Between the trimmed V and J ends, which lost 2 bases and 0 bases, there was a span of 7 bases. The CDR3 has 14 amino acids. The germline gives CDR1 SGHNT, CDR2 YENEEA.

V and J are TRBV11-3 and TRBJ1-1; D is unclear. The sequencing sample was made of peripheral blood. This receptor was identified in a woman between 50 and 59 years old with COVID-19, enrolled during active disease. The CDR3 loop is CASSLTVLNTEAFF. In DNA form, the CDR3 reads TGTGCCAGCAGCTTAACAGTCCTGAACACTGAAGCTTTCTTT.